The clone carrying this T cell receptor beta chain showed up many times. The target antigen is unknown. The data stem from a study of T-cell reconstitution after alpha-beta-depleted transplantation in children. Study-wide results and limits: It was surviving recipient T cells and thymic progenitors that gave some patients high TCRbeta diversity at day 60.

As it was prepared, the TCRbeta library received unique molecular identifiers. TCRdb called the PCR reads again in MiXCR, with one record for every CDR3 protein. This table holds some 450,000 distinct CDR3 sequences, around two fifths found once. Germline lookup yields CDR1 SGHTA and CDR2 FQGNSA. There are 16 residues in the CDR3. V lost 1 base and J lost 6; bases outside the gene matches: 6. The sample was PBMCs, taken before TCRalphabeta/CD19-depleted stem cell transplant. The chain recombines TRBV7-2 with TRBJ2-1; 10 positions match TRBD2. The sequence was obtained from a girl aged 2 to 10 with aplastic anemia, due to receive a stem cell transplant. In DNA, the CDR3 is TGTGCCAGCAGCTTAGTGGTAGCGGGAGGCGCCAATGAGCAGTTCTTC. This gives the protein CASSLVVAGGANEQFF.